This T cell receptor beta chain is drawn from a study of vaccination and CD4 T cells after COVID-19. About the research overall: The study enrolled six male and four female convalescents, two of whom were Hispanic.

V was shortened by 3 bases and J by 8 bases, with 8 bases between the two germline ends. The CDR3 has 13 amino acids. Germline lookup yields CDR1 MRHNA and CDR2 SNTAGT. This clonotype was recorded only once. Its antigen remains unknown. An Oncomine TCR Beta short-read assay was used to sequence the DNA from cultured CD4+ T cells. One entry per CDR3 protein, called by TCRdb with MiXCR from the PCR reads. This table holds some 15,000 distinct CDR3 sequences, nearly 75% found once. Treatment denoted: roughly ten-day PBMC culture with coronavirus spike peptide pools or control peptides (ViraFEST assay). The sequence was collected from a human donor who had recovered from COVID-19. The J gene is TRBJ1-6, the V gene TRBV6-4; the D is unclear. Sequenced: CD4+ T cells from blood, cultured in vitro. Written as DNA, the CDR3 is TGTGCCAGCAGTGAAGAGCCCGATTCACCCCTCCACTTT. This translates into CASSEEPDSPLHF.